This record covers a single T cell receptor beta chain. Its matching antigen is unknown. This sample was included in a study of circulating and synovial CD4+ cells in juvenile arthritis. The CDR3 covers 14 residues. From germline, CDR1 is SNHLY and CDR2 FYNNEI. J was trimmed by 5 bases and V by 4 bases; bases with no gene match: 3. Donors were patients with active juvenile idiopathic arthritis. Using immunoSEQ multiplex PCR, the repertoire was profiled, and TCRdb retains in-frame clones only, with some absent. The table records some 35,000 clones, 90% to 95% of them present only once. Study conclusions and caveats: T cell genome counts differed by at least an order of magnitude between CPL and CD4 samples.

The chain is built from TRBV2 and TRBJ2-2, with 8 bases lining up with TRBD1. Sequenced sample: CD4+ T cells from blood. This sequence was found in a human donor with juvenile idiopathic arthritis. DNA for the CDR3: TGTGCCAGCAGTGCACAGGGGGGAACCGGGGAGCTGTTTTTT. Translating it yields CASSAQGGTGELFF. Variable domain in full (rest from reference TRBV2 and TRBJ2-2): EPEVTQTPSHQVTQMGQEVILRCVPISNHLYFYWYRQILGQKVEFLVSFYNNEISEKSEIFDDQFSVERPDGSNFTLKIRSTKLEDSAMYFCASSAQGGTGELFFGEGSRLTVL.